The 10 T cell receptor beta chains in this list originate from one sample, sequenced in a study of control samples from healthy donors and cancer patients (dated by TCRdb to the early 2020s). Library construction relied on the immunoSEQ multiplex PCR assay. TCRdb stores this immuneACCESS table with in-frame sequences only. Part of the clones is absent; in the studies checked, under half of the shortfall reflects unresolved V genes, and no reason is known for the rest. The sample table shows 110,000 to 150,000 clones, and approximately 94% are seen once. Around 12% of the sample rests with the top ten. The specimen sequenced was blood. All receptors derive from a man aged 35 to 55 in good health.

The V call is TRBV11-2, the J call TRBJ1-4; D is undetermined. CDR3 length: 16 residues. Germline CDR1 is SGHAT and CDR2 is FQNNGV. The V end lost 5 bases, the J end lost 6 bases, and 19 bases lay between the germline ends. The CDR3 loop reads CASSPYRVYEDEKLFF. The DNA of the CDR3 is TGTGCCAGCAGCCCGTACCGGGTGTATGAGGATGAAAAACTGTTTTTT.

The rearrangement joins TRBV19 to TRBJ1-1, with D unclear. CDR3 length: 13 residues. V was pared by 3 bases and J by 1 base, with 6 bases between. CDR1 is LNHDA, CDR2 SQIVND, per germline (reference sequence). DNA for the CDR3: TGTGCCAGTAGTATGGAGGGGAACACTGAAGCTTTCTTT. It translates to CASSMEGNTEAFF.

V gene TRBV7-2 combines with J gene TRBJ2-7; 9 positions match TRBD1. The ends lost 6 bases at V and 1 base at J; junction bases unmatched: 7. The CDR3 covers 15 residues. CDR1 and CDR2 from the germline V gene are SGHTA and FQGNSA. The CDR3 region is CASRTGGPSSYEQYF. The CDR3 DNA reads as TGTGCCAGCAGAACAGGGGGCCCATCGTCCTACGAGCAGTACTTC.

The CDR3 nucleotides are TGTGCCAGCAGCGTAGGGGCCAACGAGCAGTACTTC. Amino acid sequence: CASSVGANEQYF. The rearrangement uses TRBV9 and TRBJ2-7; D unclear. Germline V gene data show CDR1 as SGDLS and CDR2 as YYNGEE. Trimming left V 0 bases short and J 5 bases short, with 6 bases between. This CDR3 spans 12 amino acids.

V and J are TRBV21-1 and TRBJ2-7. TRBV21-1 is a pseudogene. This CDR3 spans 14 amino acids. The CDR3 DNA follows: TGTGCCAGCAGCAAAAGGTACGGAATCTACGAGCAGTACTTC. Translated, it gives CASSKRYGIYEQYF.

The chain combines TRBV6-5 with TRBJ2-7; D unclear. The V gene's germline CDR1 is MNHEY and CDR2 SVGAGI. V lost 10 bases to trimming and J lost 4 bases, with 11 bases between them. This CDR3 is built from 11 residues. CDR3 residues: CATRSSYEQYF. The CDR3 region has the DNA TGTGCCACGAGGAGTTCGTACGAGCAGTACTTC.

The gene calls are TRBV9 and TRBJ1-1; no firm D call. Trimming left V 0 bases short and J 6 bases short, with 18 bases between. This CDR3 is 16 amino acids long. In germline, CDR1 is SGDLS, CDR2 YYNGEE. The CDR3 DNA reads as TGTGCCAGCAGCGTAGGGTCGTTGGGCGGGTTATCTGAAGCTTTCTTT. It translates to CASSVGSLGGLSEAFF.

The chain carries TRBV5-6 and TRBJ1-4, with a weak D call TRBD1 (5 bases). The CDR3 runs to 15 residues. The germline V gene encodes CDR1 SGHDT and CDR2 YYEEEE. Trimming stripped 4 bases from V and 6 bases from J, with 16 bases between. The CDR3 DNA sequence: TGTGCCAGCAGCACCGCCCAGGGTGGATATGAAAAACTGTTTTTT. Translation gives CASSTAQGGYEKLFF.

The CDR3 DNA sequence: TGTGCCAGCAGCTTAGGTACTAGCGAGGCCTACGAGCAGTACTTC. This gives the protein CASSLGTSEAYEQYF. V gene TRBV7-9 combines with J gene TRBJ2-7, with 7 positions matching TRBD2. Germline V lookup: CDR1 SEHNR, CDR2 FQNEAQ (reference sequence). This CDR3 has 15 amino acids. J was trimmed by 2 bases and V by 1 base; bases with no gene match: 5.

J is TRBJ2-3 and V is TRBV11-2; 9 positions match TRBD2. J lost 4 bases, V lost 3 bases, and 2 bases had no gene match. The CDR3 extends over 14 amino acids. Germline loops: CDR1 SGHAT, CDR2 FQNNGV. CDR3 nucleotide sequence: TGTGCCAGCAGCTTGGGGACTAGCCCAGATACGCAGTATTTT. It is translated as CASSLGTSPDTQYF.